The clone carrying this TCR beta chain was found many times. The investigators amplified TCR beta CDR3 regions from RNA transcripts. An initial round of RT-PCR targeting the TCR CDR3 relied on the HTBI primer set. One entry per CDR3 protein, called by TCRdb with MiXCR from the multiplex PCR reads. The table records about 99,000 distinct CDR3 sequences, about 50% of them present only once. This CDR3 contains 12 residues. V dropped 0 bases and J dropped 4 bases, with 3 bases sitting between them. Germline V gene sequence: CDR1 SGHRS, CDR2 YFSETQ. The data stem from a study of T cells in Graves' hyperthyroidism and ophthalmopathy.

This TCR came from a man aged 35-49 years with Graves' hyperthyroidism. This chain uses TRBV5-1 with TRBJ2-3; no clear D gene. Sequencing used blood. CDR3 sequence (DNA): TGCGCCAGCAGCTTGGTTCCAGATACGCAGTATTTT. It is translated as CASSLVPDTQYF.